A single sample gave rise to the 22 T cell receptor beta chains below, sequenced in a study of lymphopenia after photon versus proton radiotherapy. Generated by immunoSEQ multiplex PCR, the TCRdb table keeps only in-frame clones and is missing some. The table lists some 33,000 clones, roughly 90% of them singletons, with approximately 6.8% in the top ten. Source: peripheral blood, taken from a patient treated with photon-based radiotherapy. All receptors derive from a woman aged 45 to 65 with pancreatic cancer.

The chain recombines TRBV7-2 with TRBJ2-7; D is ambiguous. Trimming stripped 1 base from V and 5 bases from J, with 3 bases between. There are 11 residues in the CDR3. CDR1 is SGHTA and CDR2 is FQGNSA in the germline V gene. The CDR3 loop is CASSLVNEQYF. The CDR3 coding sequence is TGTGCCAGCAGCTTAGTCAACGAGCAGTACTTC.

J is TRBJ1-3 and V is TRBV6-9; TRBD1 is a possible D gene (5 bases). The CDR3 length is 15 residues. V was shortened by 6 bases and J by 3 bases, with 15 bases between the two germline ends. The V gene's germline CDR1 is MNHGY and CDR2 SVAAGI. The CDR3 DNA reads TGTGCCAGCAGGGACCGGGACGCCGTTGGAAACACCATATATTTT. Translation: CASRDRDAVGNTIYF.

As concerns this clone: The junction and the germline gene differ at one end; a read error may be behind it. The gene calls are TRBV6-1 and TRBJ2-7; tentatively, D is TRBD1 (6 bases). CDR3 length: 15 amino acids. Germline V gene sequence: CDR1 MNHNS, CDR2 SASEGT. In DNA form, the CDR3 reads TGTGCCACCAGTGTAGGCAGCGGACAGAGCTACGAGCAGTACTTC. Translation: CATSVGSGQSYEQYF.

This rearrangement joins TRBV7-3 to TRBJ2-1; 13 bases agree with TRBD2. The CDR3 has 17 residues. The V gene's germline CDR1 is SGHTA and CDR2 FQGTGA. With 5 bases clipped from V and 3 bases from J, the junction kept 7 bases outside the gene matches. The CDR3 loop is CASSQGLAGSRYNEQFF. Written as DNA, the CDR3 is TGTGCCAGCAGCCAGGGACTAGCGGGGTCCCGCTACAATGAGCAGTTCTTC.

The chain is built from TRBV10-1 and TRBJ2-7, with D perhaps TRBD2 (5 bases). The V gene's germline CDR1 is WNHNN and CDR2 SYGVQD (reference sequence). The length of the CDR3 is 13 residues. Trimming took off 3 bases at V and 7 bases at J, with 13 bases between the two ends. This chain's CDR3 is CASSDDYPGEQYF. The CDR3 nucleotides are TGCGCCAGCAGTGACGACTACCCCGGGGAGCAGTACTTC.

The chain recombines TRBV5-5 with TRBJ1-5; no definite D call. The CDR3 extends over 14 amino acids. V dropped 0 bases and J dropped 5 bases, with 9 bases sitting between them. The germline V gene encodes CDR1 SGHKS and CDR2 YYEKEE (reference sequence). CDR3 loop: CASSLGLDDQPQHF. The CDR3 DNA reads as TGTGCCAGCAGCTTGGGTCTGGATGATCAGCCCCAGCATTTT.

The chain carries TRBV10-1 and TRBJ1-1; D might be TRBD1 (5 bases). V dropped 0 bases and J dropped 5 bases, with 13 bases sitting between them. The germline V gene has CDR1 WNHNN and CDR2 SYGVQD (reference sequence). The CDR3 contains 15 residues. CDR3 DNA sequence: TGCGCCAGCAGTGAGTCGGCTACAGGAAATACTGAAGCTTTCTTT. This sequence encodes CASSESATGNTEAFF.

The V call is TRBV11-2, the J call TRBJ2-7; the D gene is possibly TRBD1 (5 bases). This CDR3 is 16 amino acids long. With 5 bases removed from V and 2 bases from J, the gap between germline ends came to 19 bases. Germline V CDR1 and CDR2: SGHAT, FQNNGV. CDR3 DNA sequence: TGTGCCAGCAGCACCCCGACAGAGACCCTTACCTACGAGCAGTACTTC. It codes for CASSTPTETLTYEQYF.

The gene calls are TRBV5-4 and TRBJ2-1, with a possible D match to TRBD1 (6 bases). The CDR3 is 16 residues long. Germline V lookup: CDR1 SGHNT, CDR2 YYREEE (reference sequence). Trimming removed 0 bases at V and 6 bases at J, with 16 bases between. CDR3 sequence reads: CASSLGVGGLGNEQFF. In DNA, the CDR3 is TGTGCCAGCAGCTTGGGGGTTGGGGGCCTAGGCAATGAGCAGTTCTTC. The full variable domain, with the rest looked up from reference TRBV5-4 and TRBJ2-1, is ETGVTQSPTHLIKTRGQQVTLRCSSQSGHNTVSWYQQALGQGPQFIFQYYREEENGRGNFPPRFSGLQFPNYSSELNVNALELDDSALYLCASSLGVGGLGNEQFFGPGTRLTVL.

The CDR3: CASKSTGRVEQYF. The CDR3 nucleotides read TGTGCCAGCAAATCAACCGGACGGGTAGAGCAGTACTTC. This chain joins TRBV27 and TRBJ2-7; D gene ambiguous. Germline CDR1 MNHEY, CDR2 SMNVEV (reference sequence). V lost 7 bases and J 7 bases, leaving 17 bases between the germline ends. The CDR3 has 13 residues.

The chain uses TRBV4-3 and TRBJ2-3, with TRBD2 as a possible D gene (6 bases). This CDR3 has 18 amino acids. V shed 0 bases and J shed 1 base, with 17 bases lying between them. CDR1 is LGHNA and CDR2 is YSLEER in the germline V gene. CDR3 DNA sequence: TGCGCCAGCAGCCAAGATTGGGGCTCTACGGGAGGCACAGATACGCAGTATTTT. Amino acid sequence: CASSQDWGSTGGTDTQYF.

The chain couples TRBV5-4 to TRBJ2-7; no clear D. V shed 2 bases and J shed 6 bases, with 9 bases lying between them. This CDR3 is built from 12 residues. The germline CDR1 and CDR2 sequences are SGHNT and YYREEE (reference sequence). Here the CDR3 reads CASSFEPGEQYF. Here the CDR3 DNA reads TGTGCCAGCAGCTTTGAGCCTGGCGAGCAGTACTTC.

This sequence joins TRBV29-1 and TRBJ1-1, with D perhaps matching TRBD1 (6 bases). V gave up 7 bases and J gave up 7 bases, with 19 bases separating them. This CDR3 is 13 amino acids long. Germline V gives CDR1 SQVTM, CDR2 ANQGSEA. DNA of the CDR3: TGCAGCGCTATTAACTTAAGGGACATTGAAGCTTTCTTT. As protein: CSAINLRDIEAFF.

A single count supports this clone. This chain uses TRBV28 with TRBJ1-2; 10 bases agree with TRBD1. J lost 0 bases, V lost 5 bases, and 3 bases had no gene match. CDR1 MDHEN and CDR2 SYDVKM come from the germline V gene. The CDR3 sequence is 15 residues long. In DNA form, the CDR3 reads TGTGCCAGCAGTCCCGGGACAGGGGCTAACTATGGCTACACCTTC. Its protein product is CASSPGTGANYGYTF.

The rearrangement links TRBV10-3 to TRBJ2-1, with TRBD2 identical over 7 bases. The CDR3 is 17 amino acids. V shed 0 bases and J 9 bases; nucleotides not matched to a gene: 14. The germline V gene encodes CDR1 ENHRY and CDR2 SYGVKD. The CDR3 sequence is CAISESIVAGAGSEQFF. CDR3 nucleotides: TGTGCCATCAGTGAGTCGATTGTTGCGGGAGCCGGAAGTGAGCAGTTCTTC.

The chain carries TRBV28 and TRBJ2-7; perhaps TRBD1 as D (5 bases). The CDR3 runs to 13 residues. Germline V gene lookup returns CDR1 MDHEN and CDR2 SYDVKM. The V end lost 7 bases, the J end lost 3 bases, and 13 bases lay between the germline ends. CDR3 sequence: CASIDSSYYEQYF. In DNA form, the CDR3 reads TGTGCCAGCATAGACAGTTCGTACTACGAGCAGTACTTC.

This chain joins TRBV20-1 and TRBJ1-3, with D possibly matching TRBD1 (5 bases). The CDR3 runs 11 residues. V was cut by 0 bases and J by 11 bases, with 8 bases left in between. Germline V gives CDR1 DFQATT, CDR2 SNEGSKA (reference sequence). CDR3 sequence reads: CSARDGTAIYF. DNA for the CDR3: TGCAGTGCTAGAGATGGGACCGCCATATATTTT.

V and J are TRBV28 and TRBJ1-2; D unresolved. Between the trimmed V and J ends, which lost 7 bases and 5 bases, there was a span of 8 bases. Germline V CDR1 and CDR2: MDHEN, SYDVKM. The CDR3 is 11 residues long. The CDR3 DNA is TGTGCCAGCACCATAGGATATGGCTACACCTTC. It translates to CASTIGYGYTF.

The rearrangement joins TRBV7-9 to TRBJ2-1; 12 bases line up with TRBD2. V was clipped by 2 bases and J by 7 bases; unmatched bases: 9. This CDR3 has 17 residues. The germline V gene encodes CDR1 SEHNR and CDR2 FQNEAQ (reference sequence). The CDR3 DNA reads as TGTGCCAGCAGCTTACCCTTTACTAGCGGGAGGCTAAATGAGCAGTTCTTC. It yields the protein CASSLPFTSGRLNEQFF.

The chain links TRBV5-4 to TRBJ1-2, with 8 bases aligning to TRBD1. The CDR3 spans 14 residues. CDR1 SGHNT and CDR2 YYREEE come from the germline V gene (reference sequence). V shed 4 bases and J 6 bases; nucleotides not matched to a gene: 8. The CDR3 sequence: CASSAPGQANGYTF. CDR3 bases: TGTGCCAGCAGCGCACCGGGACAGGCGAATGGCTACACCTTC.

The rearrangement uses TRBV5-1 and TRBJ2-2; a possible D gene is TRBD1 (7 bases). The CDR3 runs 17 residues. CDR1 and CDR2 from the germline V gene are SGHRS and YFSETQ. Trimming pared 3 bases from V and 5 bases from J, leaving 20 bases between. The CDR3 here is CASSSSPEGARTGELFF. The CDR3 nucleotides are TGCGCCAGCAGCTCTTCACCGGAGGGGGCGCGTACCGGGGAGCTGTTTTTT. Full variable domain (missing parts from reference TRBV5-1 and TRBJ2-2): KAGVTQTPRYLIKTRGQQVTLSCSPISGHRSVSWYQQTPGQGLQFLFEYFSETQRNKGNFPGRFSGRQFSNSRSEMNVSTLELGDSALYLCASSSSPEGARTGELFFGEGSRLTVL.

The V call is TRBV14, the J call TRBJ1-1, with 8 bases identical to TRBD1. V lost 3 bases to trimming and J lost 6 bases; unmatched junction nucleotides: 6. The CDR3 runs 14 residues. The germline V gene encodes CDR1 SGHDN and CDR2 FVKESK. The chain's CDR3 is CASSQTGVDAEAFF. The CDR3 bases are TGTGCCAGCAGCCAGACAGGGGTCGACGCTGAAGCTTTCTTT.